The sequence of this TCR beta chain was determined in a study of radiotherapy plus CTLA-4 blockade in lung cancer (dated by TCRdb to 2016 to 2019). For the study in its entirety: Among the enrolled patients, 18% had an objective response, and about 30% reached disease control. Points the paper makes about the study in general: After treatment with radiotherapy and ipilimumab, TCR clones that originated in tumors expanded in peripheral blood. The strongest predictors of response were reported to be early dynamic shifts in blood T cell clones along with a rise in serum interferon-beta following radiation.

As concerns this clone: Its antigen target is currently unknown. Per-nucleotide qualities are absent, and no much larger clonotype sits a single base away.

CDR1 MDHEN and CDR2 SYDVKM were looked up in the germline V gene. The CDR3 holds 15 amino acids from the cysteine to the phenylalanine. CDR3 DNA is the only sequence kept; it has 45 bases, read in frame from the first base. The germline V and J ends show losses of 6 bases and 2 bases respectively, and no gene match explains 6 bases of the junction. Receptors were amplified or captured by the immunoSEQ multiplex PCR assay. In TCRdb, the immuneACCESS table is reduced to in-frame sequences with V and J assigned. These tables do not hold every clone; where another copy was compared, an unresolved V gene accounts for under half, and the others remain unexplained. The sample profile shows 85,000 to 90,000 clones; less than 80% of them were found once. The ten largest clones represent about 14% of the sample. Focal radiation therapy combined with CTLA-4 blockade (ipilimumab) was tested in patients with chemo-refractory metastatic non-small-cell lung cancer.

This chain joins TRBV28 to TRBJ1-2, with 10 bases in between that match TRBD1. Material: peripheral blood, obtained from a patient treated with radiotherapy plus ipilimumab. The sequence was collected from a human donor with non-small cell lung cancer that progressed on radiotherapy plus ipilimumab. The CDR3 region: CASRYVDRGNYGYTF. The sequenced DNA: TGTGCCAGCAGATACGTGGACAGGGGGAACTATGGCTACACCTTC.